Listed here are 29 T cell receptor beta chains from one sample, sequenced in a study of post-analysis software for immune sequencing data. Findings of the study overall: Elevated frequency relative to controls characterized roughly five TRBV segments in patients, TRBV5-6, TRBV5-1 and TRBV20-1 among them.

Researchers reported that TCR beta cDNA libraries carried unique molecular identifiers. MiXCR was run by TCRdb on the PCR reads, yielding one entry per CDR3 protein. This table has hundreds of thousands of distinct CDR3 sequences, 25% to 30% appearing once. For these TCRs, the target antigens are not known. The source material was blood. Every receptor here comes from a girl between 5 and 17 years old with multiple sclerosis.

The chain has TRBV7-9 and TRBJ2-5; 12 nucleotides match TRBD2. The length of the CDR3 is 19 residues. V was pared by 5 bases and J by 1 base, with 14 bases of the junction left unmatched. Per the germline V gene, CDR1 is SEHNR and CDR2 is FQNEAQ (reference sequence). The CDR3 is CASSLVRLAGATIQETQYF. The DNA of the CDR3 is TGTGCCAGCAGCCTTGTCAGACTAGCGGGGGCAACAATCCAAGAGACCCAGTACTTC.

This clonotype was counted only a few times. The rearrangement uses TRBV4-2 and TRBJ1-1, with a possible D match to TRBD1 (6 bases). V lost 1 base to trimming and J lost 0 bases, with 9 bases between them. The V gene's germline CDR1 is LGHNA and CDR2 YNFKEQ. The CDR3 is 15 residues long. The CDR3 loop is CASSQGQGMNTEAFF. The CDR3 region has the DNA TGTGCCAGCAGCCAAGGCCAGGGGATGAACACTGAAGCTTTCTTT.

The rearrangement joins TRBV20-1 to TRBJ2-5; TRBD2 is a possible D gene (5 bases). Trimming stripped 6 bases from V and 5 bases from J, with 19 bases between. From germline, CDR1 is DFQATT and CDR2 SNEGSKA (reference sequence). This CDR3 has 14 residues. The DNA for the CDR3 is TGCAGTGCGCCTGACATGGCGGGTTACGAGACCCAGTACTTC. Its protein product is CSAPDMAGYETQYF.

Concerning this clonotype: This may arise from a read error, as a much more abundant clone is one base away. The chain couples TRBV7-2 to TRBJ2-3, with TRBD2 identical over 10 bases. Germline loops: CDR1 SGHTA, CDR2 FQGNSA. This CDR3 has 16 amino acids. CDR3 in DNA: TGTGCCAGCTGCTTAAGTGCTAGCGGGAGTGCAGATACGCAGTATTTT. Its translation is CASCLSASGSADTQYF.

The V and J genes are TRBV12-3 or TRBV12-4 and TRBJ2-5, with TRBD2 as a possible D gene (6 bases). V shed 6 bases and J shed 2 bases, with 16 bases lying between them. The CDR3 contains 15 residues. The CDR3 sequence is CASSRPPRGQETQYF. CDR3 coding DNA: TGTGCCAGCAGCCGACCTCCCCGGGGGCAAGAGACCCAGTACTTC.

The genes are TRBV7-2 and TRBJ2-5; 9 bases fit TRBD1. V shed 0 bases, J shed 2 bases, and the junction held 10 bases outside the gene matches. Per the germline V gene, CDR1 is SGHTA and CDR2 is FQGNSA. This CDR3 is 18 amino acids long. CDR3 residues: CASSLARATGGIQETQYF. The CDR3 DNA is TGTGCCAGCAGCTTAGCGCGCGCGACAGGGGGAATACAAGAGACCCAGTACTTC. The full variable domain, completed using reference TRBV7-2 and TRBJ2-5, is GAGVSQSPSNKVTEKGKDVELRCDPISGHTALYWYRQSLGQGLEFLIYFQGNSAPDKSGLPSDRFSAERTGGSVSTLTIQRTQQEDSAVYLCASSLARATGGIQETQYFGPGTRLLVL.

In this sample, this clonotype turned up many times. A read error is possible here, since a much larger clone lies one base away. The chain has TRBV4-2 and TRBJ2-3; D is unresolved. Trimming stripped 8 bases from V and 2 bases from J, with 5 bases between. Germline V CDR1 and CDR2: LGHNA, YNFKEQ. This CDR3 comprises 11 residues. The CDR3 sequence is CASGYTDTQYF. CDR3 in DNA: TGTGCCAGCGGCTACACAGATACGCAGTATTTT.

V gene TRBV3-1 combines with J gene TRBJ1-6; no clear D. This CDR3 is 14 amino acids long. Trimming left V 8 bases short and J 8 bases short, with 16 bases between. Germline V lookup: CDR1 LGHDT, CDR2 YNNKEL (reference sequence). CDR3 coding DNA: TGTGCCAGCCGGGGATCGGGGAGCGATTCACCCCTCCACTTT. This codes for CASRGSGSDSPLHF.

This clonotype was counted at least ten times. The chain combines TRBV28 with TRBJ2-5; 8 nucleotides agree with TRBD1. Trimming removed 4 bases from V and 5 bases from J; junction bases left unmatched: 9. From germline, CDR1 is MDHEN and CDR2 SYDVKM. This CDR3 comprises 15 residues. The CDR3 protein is CASSYRTGRGETQYF. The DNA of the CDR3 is TGTGCCAGCAGTTATAGGACAGGGAGAGGGGAGACCCAGTACTTC.

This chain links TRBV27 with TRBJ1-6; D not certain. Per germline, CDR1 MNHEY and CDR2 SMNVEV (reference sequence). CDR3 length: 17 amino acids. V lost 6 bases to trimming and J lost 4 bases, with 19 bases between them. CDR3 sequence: CASSPFVGRTYNSPLHF. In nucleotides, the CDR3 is TGTGCCAGCAGCCCATTTGTTGGACGGACGTATAATTCACCCCTCCACTTT.

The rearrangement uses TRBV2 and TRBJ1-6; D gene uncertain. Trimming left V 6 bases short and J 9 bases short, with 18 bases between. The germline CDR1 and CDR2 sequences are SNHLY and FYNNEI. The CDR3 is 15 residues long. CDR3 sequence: CASSEEPSPGSPLHF. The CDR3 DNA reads TGTGCCAGCAGCGAGGAACCTTCTCCGGGTTCACCCCTCCACTTT.

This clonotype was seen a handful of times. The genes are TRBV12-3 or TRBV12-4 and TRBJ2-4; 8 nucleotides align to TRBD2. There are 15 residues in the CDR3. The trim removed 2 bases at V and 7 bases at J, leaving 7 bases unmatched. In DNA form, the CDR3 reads TGTGCCAGCAGTTTACAGCCCCGGGGGGGGAACATTCAGTACTTC. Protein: CASSLQPRGGNIQYF.

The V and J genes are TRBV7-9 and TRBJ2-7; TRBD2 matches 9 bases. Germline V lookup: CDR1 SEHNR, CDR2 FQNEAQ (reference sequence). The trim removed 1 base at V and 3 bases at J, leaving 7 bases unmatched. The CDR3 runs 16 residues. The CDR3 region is CASSLVELAGHYEQYF. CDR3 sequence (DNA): TGTGCCAGCAGCTTAGTCGAACTAGCGGGCCACTACGAGCAGTACTTC.

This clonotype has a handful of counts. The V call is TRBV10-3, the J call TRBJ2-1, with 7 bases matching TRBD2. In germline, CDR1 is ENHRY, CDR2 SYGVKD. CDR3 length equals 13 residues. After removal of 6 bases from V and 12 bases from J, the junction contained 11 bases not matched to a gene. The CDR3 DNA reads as TGTGCCATCAGCCCCCACGGCCCGGGGGGGCAGTTCTTC. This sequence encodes CAISPHGPGGQFF.

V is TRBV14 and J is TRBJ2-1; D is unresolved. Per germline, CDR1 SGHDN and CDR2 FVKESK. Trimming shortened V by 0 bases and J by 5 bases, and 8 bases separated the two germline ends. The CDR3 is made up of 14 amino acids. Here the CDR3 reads CASSQEVRNNEQFF. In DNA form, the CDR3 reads TGTGCCAGCAGCCAAGAAGTCAGAAACAATGAGCAGTTCTTC.

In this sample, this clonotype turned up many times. The CDR3 reads CSVGGSGSTDTQYF. The CDR3 region has the DNA TGCAGCGTTGGGGGTAGCGGTAGCACAGATACGCAGTATTTT. The V gene is TRBV29-1, the J gene TRBJ2-3, with D perhaps TRBD2 (6 bases). Looked up from germline, CDR1 is SQVTM and CDR2 is ANQGSEA. V was cut by 4 bases and J by 0 bases, with 11 bases left in between. The length of the CDR3 is 14 residues.

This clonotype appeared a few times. The chain's CDR3 is CATSRDLVEKTQYF. The CDR3 DNA follows: TGTGCCACCAGCAGAGATTTAGTGGAGAAGACCCAGTACTTC. The chain joins TRBV15 to TRBJ2-5; D not resolved. Trimming shortened V by 0 bases and J by 6 bases, and 11 bases separated the two germline ends. CDR3 length: 14 amino acids. In germline, CDR1 is LNHNV, CDR2 YYDKDF (reference sequence).

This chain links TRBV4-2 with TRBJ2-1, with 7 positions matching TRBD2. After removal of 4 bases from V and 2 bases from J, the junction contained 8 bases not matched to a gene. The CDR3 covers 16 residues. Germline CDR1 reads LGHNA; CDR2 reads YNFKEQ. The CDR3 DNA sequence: TGTGCCAGCAGCCGTATCCTAGCGGAAGCCTACAATGAGCAGTTCTTC. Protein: CASSRILAEAYNEQFF.

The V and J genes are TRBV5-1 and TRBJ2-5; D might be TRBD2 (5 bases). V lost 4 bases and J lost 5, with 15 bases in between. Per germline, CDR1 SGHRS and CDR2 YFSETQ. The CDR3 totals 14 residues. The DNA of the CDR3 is TGCGCCAGCAGCGCCTATAGCGTTATTGAGACCCAGTACTTC. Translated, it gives CASSAYSVIETQYF.

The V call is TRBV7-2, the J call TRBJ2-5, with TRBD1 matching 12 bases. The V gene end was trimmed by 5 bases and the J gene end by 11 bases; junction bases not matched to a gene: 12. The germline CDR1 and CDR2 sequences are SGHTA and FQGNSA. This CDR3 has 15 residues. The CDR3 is CASSGTGTGGQEQYF. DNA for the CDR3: TGTGCCAGCAGCGGAACCGGGACAGGGGGCCAGGAGCAGTACTTC.

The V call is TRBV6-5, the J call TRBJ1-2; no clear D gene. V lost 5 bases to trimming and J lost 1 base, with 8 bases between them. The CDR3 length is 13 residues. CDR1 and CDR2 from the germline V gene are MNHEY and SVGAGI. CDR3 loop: CASSGENNYGYTF. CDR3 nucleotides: TGTGCCAGCAGTGGGGAAAATAACTATGGCTACACCTTC.

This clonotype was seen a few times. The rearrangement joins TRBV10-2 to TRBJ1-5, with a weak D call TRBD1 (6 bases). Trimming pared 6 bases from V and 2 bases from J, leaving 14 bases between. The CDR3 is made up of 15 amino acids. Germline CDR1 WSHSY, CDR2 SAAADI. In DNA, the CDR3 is TGCGCCAGCAGGGCAGGGGTTGGGGGCAATCAGCCCCAGCATTTT. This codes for CASRAGVGGNQPQHF.

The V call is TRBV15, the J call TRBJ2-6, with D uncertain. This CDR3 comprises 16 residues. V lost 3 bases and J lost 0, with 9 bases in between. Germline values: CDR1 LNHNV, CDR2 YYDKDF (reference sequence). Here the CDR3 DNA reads TGTGCCACCAGCAGCCCCCGGGTCTCTGGGGCCAACGTCCTGACTTTC. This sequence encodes CATSSPRVSGANVLTF.

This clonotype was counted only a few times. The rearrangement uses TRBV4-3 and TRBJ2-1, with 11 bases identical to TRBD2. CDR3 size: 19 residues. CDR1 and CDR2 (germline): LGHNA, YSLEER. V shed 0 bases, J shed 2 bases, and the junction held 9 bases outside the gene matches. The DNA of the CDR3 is TGCGCCAGCAGCCAAGATCGACGGGGACTAGCGGTTCCCTACAATGAGCAGTTCTTC. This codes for CASSQDRRGLAVPYNEQFF.

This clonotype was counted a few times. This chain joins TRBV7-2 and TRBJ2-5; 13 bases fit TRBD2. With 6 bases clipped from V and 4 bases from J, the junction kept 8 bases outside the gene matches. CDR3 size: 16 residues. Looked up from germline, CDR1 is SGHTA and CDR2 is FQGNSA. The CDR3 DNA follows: TGTGCCAGCAGTAGGGCACTAGCGGGAGGGGGAGAGACCCAGTACTTC. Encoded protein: CASSRALAGGGETQYF.

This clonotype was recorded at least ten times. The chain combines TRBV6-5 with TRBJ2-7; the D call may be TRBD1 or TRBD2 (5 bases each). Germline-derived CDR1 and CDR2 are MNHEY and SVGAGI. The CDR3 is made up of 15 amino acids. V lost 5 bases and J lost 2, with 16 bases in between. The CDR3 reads CASSGTGTPAYEQYF. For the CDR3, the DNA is TGTGCCAGCAGTGGCACCGGGACCCCAGCCTACGAGCAGTACTTC.

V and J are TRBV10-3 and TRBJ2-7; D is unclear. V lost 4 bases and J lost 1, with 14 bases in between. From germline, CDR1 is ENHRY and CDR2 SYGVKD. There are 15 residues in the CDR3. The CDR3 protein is CAISGGVGPSYEQYF. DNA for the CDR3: TGTGCCATCAGTGGCGGTGTAGGGCCTTCCTACGAGCAGTACTTC.

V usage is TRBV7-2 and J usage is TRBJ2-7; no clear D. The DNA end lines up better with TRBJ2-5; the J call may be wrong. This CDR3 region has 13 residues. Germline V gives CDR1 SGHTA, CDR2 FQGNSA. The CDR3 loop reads CASSLDPRATQYF. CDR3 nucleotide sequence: TGTGCCAGCAGCTTAGACCCTCGGGCGACCCAGTACTTC.

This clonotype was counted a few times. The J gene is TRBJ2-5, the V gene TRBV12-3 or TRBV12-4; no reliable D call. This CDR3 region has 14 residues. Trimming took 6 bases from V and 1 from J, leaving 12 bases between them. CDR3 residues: CASRAPGCQETQYF. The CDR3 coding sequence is TGTGCCAGCAGAGCACCCGGGTGCCAAGAGACCCAGTACTTC.